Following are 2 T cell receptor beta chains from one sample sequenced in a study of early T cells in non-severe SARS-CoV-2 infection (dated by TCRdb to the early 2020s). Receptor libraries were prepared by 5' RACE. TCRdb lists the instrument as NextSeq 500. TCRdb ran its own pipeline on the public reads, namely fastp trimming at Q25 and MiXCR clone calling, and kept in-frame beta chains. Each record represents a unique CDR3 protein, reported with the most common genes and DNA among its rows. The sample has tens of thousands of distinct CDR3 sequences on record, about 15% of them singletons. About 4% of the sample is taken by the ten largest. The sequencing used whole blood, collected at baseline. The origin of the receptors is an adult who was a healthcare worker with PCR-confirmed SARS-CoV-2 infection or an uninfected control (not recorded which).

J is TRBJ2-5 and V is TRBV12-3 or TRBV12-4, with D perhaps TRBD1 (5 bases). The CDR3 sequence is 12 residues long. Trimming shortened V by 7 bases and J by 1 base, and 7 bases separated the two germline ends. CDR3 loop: CASIDSQETQYF. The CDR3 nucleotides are TGTGCCAGCATCGACAGCCAAGAGACCCAGTACTTC.

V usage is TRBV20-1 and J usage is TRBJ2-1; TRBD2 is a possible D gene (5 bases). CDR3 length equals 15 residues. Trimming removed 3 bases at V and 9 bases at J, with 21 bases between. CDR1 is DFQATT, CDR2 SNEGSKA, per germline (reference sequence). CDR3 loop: CSARGFLAEPTEQFF. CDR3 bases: TGCAGTGCTAGGGGTTTCCTAGCTGAACCCACTGAGCAGTTCTTC.